The 18 T cell receptor beta chains given below trace back to one sample, sequenced in a study of cytomegalovirus exposure and HLA in healthy donors. Generated by immunoSEQ multiplex PCR, the TCRdb table keeps only in-frame clones and is missing some. The top ten clones hold around 0.8% of a sample with hundreds of thousands of clones, 70% to 90% of them seen once. The sequenced sample consisted of PBMCs. These receptors all come from a woman between 18 and 29 years old in good health and CMV-seronegative.

This chain joins TRBV5-1 and TRBJ2-1; maybe TRBD2 (5 bases). Trimming pared 6 bases from V and 1 base from J, leaving 11 bases between. The CDR3 is 14 amino acids. Looked up from germline, CDR1 is SGHRS and CDR2 is YFSETQ. The CDR3 DNA is TGCGCCAGCAACTCCGGGGATTCCTACAATGAGCAGTTCTTC. It codes for CASNSGDSYNEQFF.

The V gene is TRBV2, the J gene TRBJ2-1, with 7 positions matching TRBD1. The CDR3 contains 15 residues. CDR1 and CDR2 (germline): SNHLY, FYNNEI. V was clipped by 6 bases and J by 2 bases; unmatched bases: 7. The CDR3, as DNA: TGTGCCAGCAGGGTGACAGGGACCCCCTACAATGAGCAGTTCTTC. Its protein product is CASRVTGTPYNEQFF.

CDR3 loop: CASSPTSGIQDTQYF. DNA for the CDR3: TGTGCCAGCAGCCCGACTAGCGGGATACAGGATACGCAGTATTTT. The chain is built from TRBV7-7 and TRBJ2-3, with 11 bases aligning to TRBD2. V gave up 5 bases and J gave up 6 bases; unmatched junction bases: 7. Per germline, CDR1 SSHAT and CDR2 FNYEAQ (reference sequence). CDR3 length equals 15 residues.

This chain connects TRBV6-1 to TRBJ1-2; TRBD1 might be the D (5 bases). V was trimmed by 3 bases and J by 5 bases, leaving 16 bases between them. Germline V lookup: CDR1 MNHNS, CDR2 SASEGT. This CDR3 has 15 residues. Here the CDR3 DNA reads TGTGCCAGCAGTGATTGGACGCCAGGGAGGTATGGCTACACCTTC. It codes for CASSDWTPGRYGYTF.

The chain carries TRBV6-5 and TRBJ1-5, with 10 positions matching TRBD1. The V gene end was trimmed by 6 bases and the J gene end by 6 bases; junction bases not matched to a gene: 2. The CDR3 runs to 13 residues. Germline V gives CDR1 MNHEY, CDR2 SVGAGI. CDR3 region: CASRGQGGQPQHF. CDR3 DNA sequence: TGTGCCAGCAGAGGACAGGGGGGTCAGCCCCAGCATTTT.

The rearrangement links TRBV28 to TRBJ1-2; a weak D match, TRBD1 (5 bases). CDR1 and CDR2 from the germline V gene are MDHEN and SYDVKM. The CDR3 sequence is 15 residues long. V shed 6 bases and J shed 2 bases, with 16 bases lying between them. DNA of the CDR3: TGTGCCAGCAGCCCGCCGCGGGGCGCGAACTATGGCTACACCTTC. This codes for CASSPPRGANYGYTF.

This clone was recorded only once. The V gene is TRBV28, the J gene TRBJ2-5; weak D call: TRBD2 (7 bases). Trimming pared 7 bases from V and 4 bases from J, leaving 16 bases between. Germline values: CDR1 MDHEN, CDR2 SYDVKM. The CDR3 sequence is 14 residues long. CDR3 in DNA: TGTGCCAGCAAAAGAGGGGGGGCTACAGAGACCCAGTACTTC. Protein sequence: CASKRGGATETQYF.

This clone was detected once. The chain couples TRBV6-5 to TRBJ2-7, with 9 bases that match TRBD1. Trimming cost V 5 bases and J 4 bases; bases outside gene matches: 6. From germline, CDR1 is MNHEY and CDR2 SVGAGI. The CDR3 loop spans 14 amino acids. CDR3 DNA: TGTGCCAGCAGTCCCAGGGACAGGGTATACGAGCAGTACTTC. Translating it yields CASSPRDRVYEQYF.

The chain recombines TRBV27 with TRBJ2-1; 10 bases line up with TRBD2. The junction had 5 bases not matched to a gene; V was cut back by 5 bases and J by 4 bases. CDR1 is MNHEY, CDR2 SMNVEV, per germline (reference sequence). The CDR3 has 15 residues. The CDR3 reads CASSPSGSGYNEQFF. The DNA for the CDR3 is TGTGCCAGCAGTCCTAGCGGGAGCGGGTACAATGAGCAGTTCTTC.

The V and J genes are TRBV25-1 and TRBJ1-5; D not certain. This CDR3 region has 16 residues. V dropped 1 base and J dropped 6 bases, with 16 bases sitting between them. The germline gives CDR1 MGHDK, CDR2 SYGVNS. CDR3 region: CASSELNVRLGQPQHF. The CDR3 bases are TGTGCCAGCAGTGAATTGAACGTGAGGCTTGGTCAGCCCCAGCATTTT. The variable domain in full, completed from reference TRBV25-1 and TRBJ1-5, reads EADIYQTPRYLVIGTGKKITLECSQTMGHDKMYWYQQDPGMELHLIHYSYGVNSTEKGDLSSESTVSRIRTEHFPLTLESARPSHTSQYLCASSELNVRLGQPQHFGDGTRLSIL.

The rearrangement uses TRBV7-3 and TRBJ1-5; D uncertain. The CDR3 has 13 residues. The germline CDR1 and CDR2 sequences are SGHTA and FQGTGA. Trimming cost V 0 bases and J 7 bases, with 7 bases left between them. In nucleotides, the CDR3 is TGTGCCAGCAGCTTAACGCCCGGGCAGCCCCAGCATTTT. Protein product: CASSLTPGQPQHF.

The chain combines TRBV6-1 with TRBJ2-2; TRBD1 aligns across 7 bases. Germline V gene data show CDR1 as MNHNS and CDR2 as SASEGT. The J segment lost 6 bases and the V segment lost 4 bases, leaving 8 bases of the junction unmatched. The CDR3 runs 15 residues. As DNA, the CDR3 is TGTGCCAGCAGTGGCCTGACAGGGATGTCCGGGGAGCTGTTTTTT. Translated, it gives CASSGLTGMSGELFF.

The rearrangement uses TRBV7-2 and TRBJ2-2; 9 nucleotides agree with TRBD1. The germline CDR1 and CDR2 sequences are SGHTA and FQGNSA. J gave up 6 bases and V 5 bases, and 13 bases lay outside the gene matches. The CDR3 contains 17 residues. CDR3 coding DNA: TGTGCCAGCAGCGTTGGACAGGGGAACGTCCGGGCCGGGGAGCTGTTTTTT. Protein: CASSVGQGNVRAGELFF.

The chain is built from TRBV7-7 and TRBJ2-5; 10 positions match TRBD2. Germline V gene sequence: CDR1 SSHAT, CDR2 FNYEAQ (reference sequence). The J segment lost 5 bases and the V segment lost 4 bases, leaving 7 bases of the junction unmatched. There are 15 residues in the CDR3. CDR3 in amino acids: CASSSGTSARETQYF. In DNA form, the CDR3 reads TGTGCCAGCAGCTCCGGGACTAGCGCGCGGGAGACCCAGTACTTC.

This clone came up once. The chain is built from TRBV9 and TRBJ2-2; tentatively, D is TRBD2 (5 bases). Between the trimmed V and J ends, which lost 3 bases and 2 bases, there was a span of 11 bases. CDR1 is SGDLS and CDR2 is YYNGEE in the germline V gene. The CDR3 runs 15 residues. The CDR3 loop reads CASSEERTNTGELFF. The DNA of the CDR3 is TGTGCCAGCAGCGAGGAGCGGACCAACACCGGGGAGCTGTTTTTT.

The chain is built from TRBV6-6 and TRBJ1-4, with a weak D call TRBD1 (6 bases). Between the trimmed V and J ends, which lost 0 bases and 7 bases, there was a span of 12 bases. Germline assignment: CDR1 MNHNY and CDR2 SVGAGI (reference sequence). CDR3 length: 15 residues. The CDR3 region has the DNA TGTGCCAGCAGTTACTCAGGGGGTGGGGGTGAAAAACTGTTTTTT. Amino acids: CASSYSGGGGEKLFF.

This clone has at least ten counts. The chain is built from TRBV29-1 and TRBJ1-2, with D possibly matching TRBD1 (5 bases). This CDR3 comprises 12 residues. The germline V gene encodes CDR1 SQVTM and CDR2 ANQGSEA. V gave up 5 bases and J gave up 8 bases, with 15 bases separating them. The CDR3 loop reads CSVIQGGLGYTF. In nucleotides, the CDR3 is TGCAGCGTTATCCAGGGAGGCCTGGGCTACACCTTC.

The rearrangement uses TRBV2 and TRBJ2-7, with TRBD2 matching over 9 bases. This CDR3 contains 15 residues. With V trimmed by 4 bases and J by 2 bases, 6 bases remained unmatched. Germline V gives CDR1 SNHLY, CDR2 FYNNEI. The CDR3 spells CASSAGGRVTYEQYF. The CDR3 nucleotides read TGTGCCAGCAGTGCGGGCGGGAGGGTTACCTACGAGCAGTACTTC.